This T cell receptor (beta chain) was documented in a study of T cells in Graves' hyperthyroidism and ophthalmopathy. It was RNA transcripts that yielded the amplified TCR beta CDR3 regions. An initial round of RT-PCR targeting the TCR CDR3 relied on the HTBI primer set. TCRdb ran MiXCR on the multiplex PCR reads and lists one entry per CDR3 protein. The sample has about 400,000 distinct CDR3 sequences, around 14% seen once. The table lists this clonotype with many counts. Every diagnosis used clinical symptoms, serum thyroxine and TRAb, thyroid ultrasound and orbital computed tomography. This clonotype originated in a woman under 30 with Graves' hyperthyroidism. The sample comprised blood.

In nucleotides, the CDR3 is TGTGCCAGCAGTCGGGACGAAGCCTACGAGCAGTACTTC. It encodes CASSRDEAYEQYF. The V and J genes are TRBV2 and TRBJ2-7; D might be TRBD1 or TRBD2, each matching 5 bases. The V gene's germline CDR1 is SNHLY and CDR2 FYNNEI. The CDR3 has 13 amino acids. V was pared by 5 bases and J by 2 bases, with 10 bases between. The entire variable domain, with the rest obtained from reference TRBV2 and TRBJ2-7, is as follows: EPEVTQTPSHQVTQMGQEVILRCVPISNHLYFYWYRQILGQKVEFLVSFYNNEISEKSEIFDDQFSVERPDGSNFTLKIRSTKLEDSAMYFCASSRDEAYEQYFGPGTRLTVT.